These 3 T cell receptor beta chains came from one sample sequenced in a study of T cells in Graves' hyperthyroidism and ophthalmopathy (dated by TCRdb to the late 2010s). Library method: multiplex PCR. Instrument used: Illumina HiSeq 2000. The TCR beta CDR3 regions were amplified from RNA transcripts. A first-round RT-PCR of the TCR CDR3 used the HTBI primer set with the Qiagen OneStep RT-PCR kit. The raw public reads went through TCRdb reprocessing: fastp at Q25, MiXCR clone calling, in-frame beta chains kept. Rows are combined by CDR3 protein, so each entry shows the most common genes and DNA. Counted in this sample were some 300,000 distinct CDR3 sequences; around 19% of them appeared once. Roughly 39% of the sample rests with the top ten. Sequenced sample: blood. These receptors were obtained from a man in his fifties with Graves' ophthalmopathy.

This clonotype was detected only a few times. CDR3 bases: TGTGCCATCAGCCCCGGGACAGGAGGGTACAATGAGCAGTTCTTC. This translates into CAISPGTGGYNEQFF. The chain links TRBV10-3 to TRBJ2-1, with 8 bases matching TRBD1. The CDR3 consists of 15 residues. The V gene end was trimmed by 6 bases and the J gene end by 4 bases; junction bases not matched to a gene: 8. Germline loops: CDR1 ENHRY, CDR2 SYGVKD.

This clonotype was recorded many times. The chain couples TRBV12-3 or TRBV12-4 to TRBJ2-1; D not resolved. V was clipped by 1 base and J by 8 bases, with 6 bases between them. This CDR3 comprises 12 residues. The CDR3 sequence: CASSLGSDEQFF. CDR3 DNA sequence: TGTGCCAGCAGTTTAGGGAGTGATGAGCAGTTCTTC.

This clonotype showed up many times. The genes are TRBV24-1 and TRBJ2-5; D is possibly TRBD1 or TRBD2 (6 bases each). The CDR3 consists of 17 residues. V was shortened by 2 bases and J by 2 bases, with 17 bases between the two germline ends. Germline-derived CDR1 and CDR2 are KGHDR and SFDVKD. The CDR3 nucleotides are TGTGCCACCAGTGATTCTGCATCAGGAGGGGGGCAAGAGACCCAGTACTTC. This translates into CATSDSASGGGQETQYF.